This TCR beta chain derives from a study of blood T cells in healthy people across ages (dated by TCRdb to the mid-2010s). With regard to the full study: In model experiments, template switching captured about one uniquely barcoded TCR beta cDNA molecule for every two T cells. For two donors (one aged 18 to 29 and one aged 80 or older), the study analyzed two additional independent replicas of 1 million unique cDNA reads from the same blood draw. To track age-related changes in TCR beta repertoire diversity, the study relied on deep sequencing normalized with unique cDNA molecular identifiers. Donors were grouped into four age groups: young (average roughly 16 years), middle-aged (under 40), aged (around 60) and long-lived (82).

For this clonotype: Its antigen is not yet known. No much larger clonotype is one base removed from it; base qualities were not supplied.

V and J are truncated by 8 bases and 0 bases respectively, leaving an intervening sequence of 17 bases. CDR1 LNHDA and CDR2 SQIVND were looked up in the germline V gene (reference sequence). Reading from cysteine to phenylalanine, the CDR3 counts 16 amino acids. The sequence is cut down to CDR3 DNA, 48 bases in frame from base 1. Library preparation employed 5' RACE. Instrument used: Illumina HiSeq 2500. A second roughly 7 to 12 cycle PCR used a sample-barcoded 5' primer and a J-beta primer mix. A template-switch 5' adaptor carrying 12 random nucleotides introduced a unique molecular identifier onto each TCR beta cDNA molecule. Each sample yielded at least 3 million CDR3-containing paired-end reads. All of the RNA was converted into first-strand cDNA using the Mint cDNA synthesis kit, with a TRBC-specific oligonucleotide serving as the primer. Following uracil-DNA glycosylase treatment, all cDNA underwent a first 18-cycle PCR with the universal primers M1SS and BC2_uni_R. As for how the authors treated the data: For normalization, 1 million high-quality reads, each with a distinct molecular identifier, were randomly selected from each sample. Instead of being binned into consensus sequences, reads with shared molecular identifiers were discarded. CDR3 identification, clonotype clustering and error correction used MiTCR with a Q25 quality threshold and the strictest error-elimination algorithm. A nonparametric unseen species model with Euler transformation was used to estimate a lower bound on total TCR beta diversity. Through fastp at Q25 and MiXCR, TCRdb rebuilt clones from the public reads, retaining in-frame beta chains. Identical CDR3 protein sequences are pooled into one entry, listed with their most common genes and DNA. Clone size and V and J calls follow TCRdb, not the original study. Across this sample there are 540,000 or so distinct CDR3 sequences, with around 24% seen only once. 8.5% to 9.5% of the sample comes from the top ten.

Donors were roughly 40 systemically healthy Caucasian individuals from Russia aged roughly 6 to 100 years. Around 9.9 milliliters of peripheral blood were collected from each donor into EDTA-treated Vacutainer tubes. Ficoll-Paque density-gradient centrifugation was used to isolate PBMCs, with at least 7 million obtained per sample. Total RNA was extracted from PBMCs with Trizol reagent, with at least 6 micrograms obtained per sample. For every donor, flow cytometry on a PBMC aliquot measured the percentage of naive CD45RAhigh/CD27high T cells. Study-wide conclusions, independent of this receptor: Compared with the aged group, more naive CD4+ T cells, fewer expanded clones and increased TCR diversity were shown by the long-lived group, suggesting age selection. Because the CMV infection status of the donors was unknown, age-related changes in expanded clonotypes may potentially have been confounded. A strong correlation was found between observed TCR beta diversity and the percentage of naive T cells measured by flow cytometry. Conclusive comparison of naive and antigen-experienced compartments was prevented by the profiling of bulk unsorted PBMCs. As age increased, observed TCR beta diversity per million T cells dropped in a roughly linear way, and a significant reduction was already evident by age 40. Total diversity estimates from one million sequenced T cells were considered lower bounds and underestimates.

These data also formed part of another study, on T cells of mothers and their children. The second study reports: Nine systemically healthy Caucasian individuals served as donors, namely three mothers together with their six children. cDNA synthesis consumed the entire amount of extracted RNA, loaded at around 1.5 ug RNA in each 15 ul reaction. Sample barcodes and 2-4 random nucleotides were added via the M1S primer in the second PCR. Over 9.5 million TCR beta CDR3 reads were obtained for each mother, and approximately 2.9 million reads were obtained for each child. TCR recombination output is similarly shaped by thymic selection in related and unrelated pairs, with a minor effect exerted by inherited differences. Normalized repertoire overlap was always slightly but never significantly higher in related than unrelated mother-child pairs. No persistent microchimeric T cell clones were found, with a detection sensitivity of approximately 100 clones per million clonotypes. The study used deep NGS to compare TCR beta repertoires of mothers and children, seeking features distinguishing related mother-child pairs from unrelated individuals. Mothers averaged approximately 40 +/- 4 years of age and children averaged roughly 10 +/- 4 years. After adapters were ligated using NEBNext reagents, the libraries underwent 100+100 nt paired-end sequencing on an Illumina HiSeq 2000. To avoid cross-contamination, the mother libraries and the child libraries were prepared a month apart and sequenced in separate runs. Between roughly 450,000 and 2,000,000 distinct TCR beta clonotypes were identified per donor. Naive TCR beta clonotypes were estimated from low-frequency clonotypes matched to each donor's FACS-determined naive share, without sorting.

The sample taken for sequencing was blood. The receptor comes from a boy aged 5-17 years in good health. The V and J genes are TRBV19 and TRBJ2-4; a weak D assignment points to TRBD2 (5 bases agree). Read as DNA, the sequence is TGTGCCAGTGCTCATCGGACTCGGGTAGCCAAAAACATTCAGTACTTC. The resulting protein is CASAHRTRVAKNIQYF.